This T cell receptor (beta chain) was sequenced for a study of sequential checkpoint blockade in melanoma. Described treatment: randomized to nivolumab then ipilimumab (arm A) or the reverse (arm B). No patient had prior DNA-damaging chemotherapy. Clones were sequenced by immunoSEQ multiplex PCR, and TCRdb holds only the in-frame ones, with some missing. The sample shows over 15,000 clones, around 80% of them seen only once. Looked up from germline, CDR1 is SGHKS and CDR2 is YYEKEE (reference sequence). The CDR3 spans 14 residues. The V end lost 1 base, the J end lost 6 bases, and 11 bases lay between the germline ends.

Sequences were derived from CD8+ T cells sorted from blood (inferred from file names), sampled from a patient given nivolumab and ipilimumab in sequence. The genes are TRBV5-5 and TRBJ1-5; tentative D call: TRBD1 (6 bases). This clonotype was sampled from a human donor with melanoma. DNA for the CDR3: TGTGCCAGCAGCTTGTCGACAGGAACTCAGCCCCAGCATTTT. The encoded protein is CASSLSTGTQPQHF.